What follows are 18 T cell receptor beta chains derived from one specimen sequenced in a study of human CD4 T cells and Enterobacteriaceae. After roughly 6-7 days, proliferating activated T cells were FACS-sorted as CFSE-low CD25+ ICOS+ cells. Sorted memory CD4+ T cells were CFSE-labeled and cultured 2:1 with irradiated antigen-pulsed autologous monocytes. All CD4+ cells other than CD45RA+CCR7+CD95- naive cells were sorted as memory, over 95% pure. The protocol was immunoSEQ multiplex PCR, while the TCRdb copy is restricted to in-frame clones and leaves out a portion. The sample holds about 1,100 clones, roughly 33% seen once. Sequenced sample: bacteria-reactive CD4+ T cells grown in culture. Indicated subset: CFSE-low proliferating memory CD4 T cells sorted after in vitro stimulation with a heat-inactivated bacterium or M. tuberculosis lysate. All receptors come from a human donor in good health.

The chain couples TRBV28 to TRBJ2-3; perhaps TRBD2 as D (5 bases). Germline-derived CDR1 and CDR2 are MDHEN and SYDVKM. V shed 6 bases and J shed 9 bases, with 19 bases lying between them. CDR3 length equals 14 residues. The CDR3 loop is CASSTPRTRGTQYF. The CDR3 bases are TGTGCCAGCAGCACGCCTCGGACCCGGGGAACGCAGTATTTT.

This chain uses TRBV28 with TRBJ2-5; 11 bases agree with TRBD2. The trim removed 3 bases at V and 4 bases at J, leaving 4 bases unmatched. There are 15 residues in the CDR3. CDR1 MDHEN and CDR2 SYDVKM come from the germline V gene. CDR3 sequence: CASSLPGTSGETQYF. The CDR3 bases are TGTGCCAGCAGTTTGCCCGGGACTAGCGGAGAGACCCAGTACTTC.

V gene TRBV9 combines with J gene TRBJ2-2; D is unclear. Germline CDR1 and CDR2: SGDLS and YYNGEE. The CDR3 runs 13 residues. V was clipped by 3 bases and J by 2 bases, with 5 bases between them. CDR3 nucleotide sequence: TGTGCCAGCAGCGAGCCCAACACCGGGGAGCTGTTTTTT. Translated: CASSEPNTGELFF. Looking up the rest from reference TRBV9 and TRBJ2-2 gives the full variable domain: DSGVTQTPKHLITATGQRVTLRCSPRSGDLSVYWYQQSLDQGLQFLIQYYNGEERAKGNILERFSAQQFPDLHSELNLSSLELGDSALYFCASSEPNTGELFFGEGSRLTVL.

The CDR3 DNA reads TGTGCCTGGGAGACTAGCACAGATACGCAGTATTTT. This sequence encodes CAWETSTDTQYF. This chain links TRBV30 with TRBJ2-3; D unresolved. Trimming stripped 5 bases from V and 0 bases from J, with 6 bases between. The CDR3 has 12 amino acids. Germline CDR1 GTSNPN, CDR2 SVGIG (reference sequence).

This clone has more than one count but fewer than ten. V gene TRBV11-2 combines with J gene TRBJ2-1; D perhaps matches TRBD2 (5 bases). The CDR3 length is 16 residues. V lost 1 base and J 0 bases, leaving 10 bases between the germline ends. Germline lookup yields CDR1 SGHAT and CDR2 FQNNGV. This CDR3 reads CASSLVRGSSYNEQFF. DNA for the CDR3: TGTGCCAGCAGCTTAGTTCGGGGTAGCTCCTACAATGAGCAGTTCTTC.

This chain's CDR3 is CASSLDGGVGYGYTF. In DNA form, the CDR3 reads TGTGCCAGCAGCTTAGATGGGGGAGTGGGATATGGCTACACCTTC. The genes are TRBV11-3 and TRBJ1-2; a possible D gene is TRBD1 (5 bases). V gave up 0 bases and J gave up 5 bases, with 13 bases separating them. The CDR3 covers 15 residues. Germline assignment: CDR1 SGHNT and CDR2 YENEEA.

The J gene is TRBJ2-1, the V gene TRBV11-1; perhaps TRBD2 as D (5 bases). V gave up 2 bases and J gave up 9 bases, with 5 bases separating them. CDR1 is SGHAT, CDR2 FQDESV, per germline (reference sequence). The CDR3 spans 11 residues. CDR3 in DNA: TGTGCCAGCAGCTTACGGGGTGAGCAGTTCTTC. Its translation is CASSLRGEQFF.

This clone was counted between two and nine times. A read error may account for a junction end that differs from germline. The chain joins TRBV5-3 to TRBJ2-7; 11 bases align to TRBD2. TRBV5-3 is filed as an ORF, its function uncertain. The CDR3 consists of 14 residues. The CDR3 DNA sequence: TGTGCCAGCAGCTTAGCGGGAGGGATAGCCGAGCAGTACTTC. Encoded protein: CASSLAGGIAEQYF.

V gene TRBV5-1 combines with J gene TRBJ2-5; D remains unclear. CDR1 and CDR2 (germline): SGHRS, YFSETQ. The CDR3 covers 13 residues. Deletions cut 4 bases from V and 5 bases from J, with 12 bases between. The CDR3 spells CASSPGPSETQYF. The CDR3 DNA follows: TGCGCCAGCAGCCCTGGACCATCGGAGACCCAGTACTTC. The whole variable domain, remainder taken from reference TRBV5-1 and TRBJ2-5, is KAGVTQTPRYLIKTRGQQVTLSCSPISGHRSVSWYQQTPGQGLQFLFEYFSETQRNKGNFPGRFSGRQFSNSRSEMNVSTLELGDSALYLCASSPGPSETQYFGPGTRLLVL.

By share, this clone ranks as medium-sized. The chain carries TRBV7-2 and TRBJ2-7; D uncertain. The CDR3 covers 15 residues. V lost 0 bases to trimming and J lost 2 bases, with 11 bases between them. Per the germline V gene, CDR1 is SGHTA and CDR2 is FQGNSA. CDR3 DNA sequence: TGTGCCAGCAGCTTAGCTGGAACCGCAGCCTACGAGCAGTACTTC. It codes for CASSLAGTAAYEQYF.

In its sample, this clone was seen a few times. The gene calls are TRBV7-8 and TRBJ2-2; D not certain. V lost 3 bases and J lost 1, with 3 bases in between. Germline lookup yields CDR1 SGHVS and CDR2 FQNEAQ. This CDR3 region has 13 residues. The CDR3 loop is CASSFGNTGELFF. In DNA form, the CDR3 reads TGTGCCAGCAGCTTCGGGAACACCGGGGAGCTGTTTTTT. Full variable domain (missing parts from reference TRBV7-8 and TRBJ2-2): GAGVSQSPRYKVAKRGQDVALRCDPISGHVSLFWYQQALGQGPEFLTYFQNEAQLDKSGLPSDRFFAERPEGSVSTLKIQRTQQEDSAVYLCASSFGNTGELFFGEGSRLTVL.

In its sample, this clone ranks as medium-sized. The chain is built from TRBV19 and TRBJ1-5, with D possibly TRBD1 on 6 matching bases. The CDR3 is 14 amino acids. Deletions cut 10 bases from V and 6 bases from J, with 19 bases between. Germline values: CDR1 LNHDA, CDR2 SQIVND (reference sequence). Here the CDR3 DNA reads TGTGCCACTACCAAGGGGGGGGTAAGTCAGCCCCAGCATTTT. The encoded protein is CATTKGGVSQPQHF.

The chain joins TRBV10-3 to TRBJ1-2, with 8 bases aligning to TRBD1. With V trimmed by 7 bases and J by 1 base, 2 bases remained unmatched. CDR1 is ENHRY, CDR2 SYGVKD, per germline. The CDR3 length is 13 residues. CDR3 residues: CAITQGGNYGYTF. CDR3 nucleotide sequence: TGTGCCATCACACAGGGGGGTAACTATGGCTACACCTTC.

The V gene is TRBV29-1, the J gene TRBJ2-3; D is perhaps TRBD1 or TRBD2 (5 bases each). The CDR3 runs to 14 residues. CDR1 is SQVTM, CDR2 ANQGSEA, per germline. Trimming stripped 4 bases from V and 0 bases from J, with 11 bases between. The CDR3 DNA is TGCAGCGTTGTCCCGGGGACCAGCACAGATACGCAGTATTTT. Translated: CSVVPGTSTDTQYF.

Within the sample, this clone is large (0.1 to 1%). The V call is TRBV11-3, the J call TRBJ2-5, with D perhaps matching TRBD2 (6 bases). The germline V gene encodes CDR1 SGHNT and CDR2 YENEEA. V was cut by 5 bases and J by 2 bases, with 21 bases left in between. There are 17 residues in the CDR3. CDR3: CASSLGRDFGGQETQYF. CDR3 DNA: TGTGCCAGCAGCCTAGGCCGGGACTTTGGGGGGCAAGAGACCCAGTACTTC.

By frequency in the sample, this clone is large. The chain is built from TRBV12-1 and TRBJ1-5. TRBV12-1 is annotated as a pseudogene. The CDR3 loop spans 15 amino acids. CDR3 loop: CASSVGPDSNQPQHF. The CDR3 coding sequence is TGTGCCAGCAGCGTCGGGCCGGATAGCAATCAGCCCCAGCATTTT.

A few counts support this clone. The chain has TRBV29-1 and TRBJ2-1; 9 nucleotides agree with TRBD2. V trimming: 2 bases; J trimming: 3 bases; junction bases outside the gene matches: 11. The germline gives CDR1 SQVTM, CDR2 ANQGSEA. The length of the CDR3 is 17 residues. CDR3 loop: CSVEKFLAGTGYNEQFF. In nucleotides, the CDR3 is TGCAGCGTTGAAAAGTTCCTAGCGGGAACAGGCTACAATGAGCAGTTCTTC.

This clone is medium-sized in the sample. The V call is TRBV9, the J call TRBJ2-3; D gene ambiguous. The germline gives CDR1 SGDLS, CDR2 YYNGEE. The V and J ends lost 2 bases and 5 bases respectively, with 6 bases between them. The CDR3 covers 12 residues. CDR3 in amino acids: CASSVIRDTQYF. CDR3 coding DNA: TGTGCCAGCAGCGTCATCAGAGATACGCAGTATTTT.